This TCR beta chain came from a study of blood T cell repertoires in COVID-19. Sequencing used immunoSEQ multiplex PCR; TCRdb keeps in-frame clones, though not all of them. The sample lists about 240,000 clones; approximately 83% were seen once. Germline values: CDR1 SNHLY, CDR2 FYNNEI. The CDR3 is 13 amino acids. The receptor's source is a woman aged 40 to 50 with acute COVID-19. The sample comprised PBMCs or T cells enriched from blood (not recorded which). The chain employs TRBV2 and TRBJ2-5, with 8 bases lining up with TRBD2. The CDR3 DNA reads as TGTGGCAGAGGACTAGCATGGCAAGAGACCCAGTACTTC. Translated: CGRGLAWQETQYF. Looking up the rest from reference TRBV2 and TRBJ2-5 gives the full variable domain: EPEVTQTPSHQVTQMGQEVILRCVPISNHLYFYWYRQILGQKVEFLVSFYNNEISEKSEIFDDQFSVERPDGSNFTLKIRSTKLEDSAMYFCGRGLAWQETQYFGPGTRLLVL.